This entry concerns a single T cell receptor (beta chain). The antigen remains undetermined. Germline loops: CDR1 SNHLY, CDR2 FYNNEI. Trimming took off 10 bases at V and 4 bases at J, with 13 bases between the two ends. The CDR3 has 13 residues. The sample comes from a study of response to subunit inactivated influenza vaccine. Overall study findings and caveats: The authors suggested that every seasonal influenza vaccination recruits few new T cells.

TCRdb reprocessed the RT-PCR reads via MiXCR and lists one record per CDR3 protein. The data show about 540,000 distinct CDR3 sequences, about 15% seen once. The clonotype comes from a man aged 45 to 65 who received an inactivated influenza vaccine. Sample: PBMCs from blood, taken 11 to 12 days after vaccination. This rearrangement joins TRBV2 to TRBJ1-4; no reliable D call. CDR3 sequence: CATLGQVNEKLFF. CDR3 DNA: TGTGCCACCTTAGGGCAGGTTAATGAAAAACTGTTTTTT.